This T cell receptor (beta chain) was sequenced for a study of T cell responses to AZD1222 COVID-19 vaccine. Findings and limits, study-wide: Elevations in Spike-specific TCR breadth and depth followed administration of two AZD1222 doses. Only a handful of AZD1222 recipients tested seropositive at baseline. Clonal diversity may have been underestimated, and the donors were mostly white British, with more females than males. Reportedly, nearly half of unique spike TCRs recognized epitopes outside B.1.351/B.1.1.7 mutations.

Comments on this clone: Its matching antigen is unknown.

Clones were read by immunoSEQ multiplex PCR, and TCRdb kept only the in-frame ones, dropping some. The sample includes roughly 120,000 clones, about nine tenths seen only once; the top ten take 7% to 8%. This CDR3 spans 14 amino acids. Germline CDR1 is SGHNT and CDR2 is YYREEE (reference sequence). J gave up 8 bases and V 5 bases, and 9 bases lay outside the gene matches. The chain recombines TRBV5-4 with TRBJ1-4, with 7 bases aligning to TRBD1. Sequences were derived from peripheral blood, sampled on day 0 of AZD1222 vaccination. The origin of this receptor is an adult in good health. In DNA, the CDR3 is TGTGCCAGCAGTCCGACAGGGAGGGAAGAAAAACTGTTTTTT. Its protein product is CASSPTGREEKLFF.